The 16 T cell receptor beta chains below were found in one sample sequenced in a study of PD-1 blockade in classical Hodgkin lymphoma. The time point here: cycle 4 day 1 (C4D1), after less than 7 weeks of nivolumab. Each patient's relapse followed autologous stem cell transplantation, and brentuximab vedotin exposure varied. Sequenced by immunoSEQ multiplex PCR; TCRdb stores in-frame clones only, minus some. This sample has about 41,000 clones, with roughly 69% found just once. The sample here was peripheral blood mononuclear cells (PBMCs), taken before the fourth cycle of nivolumab. The receptors here all came from a human donor with classical Hodgkin lymphoma.

In this sample, this clone turned up a few times. Other nucleotide sequences from this sample produce the same CDR3. V usage is TRBV29-1 and J usage is TRBJ1-2, with D tentatively TRBD1 (5 bases). This CDR3 contains 11 residues. Germline-derived CDR1 and CDR2 are SQVTM and ANQGSEA. Trimming stripped 4 bases from V and 6 bases from J, with 9 bases between. The CDR3 protein is CSVVGENGYTF. CDR3 bases: TGCAGCGTTGTAGGGGAAAATGGCTACACCTTC.

This chain links TRBV10-3 with TRBJ2-3, with TRBD2 identical over 8 bases. CDR1 ENHRY and CDR2 SYGVKD come from the germline V gene. With 7 bases clipped from V and 0 bases from J, the junction kept 12 bases outside the gene matches. There are 17 residues in the CDR3. CDR3 DNA: TGTGCCATCACCGGGGGGGCAGCAGAGACTAGCACAGATACGCAGTATTTT. Translated: CAITGGAAETSTDTQYF.

DNA for the CDR3: TGTGCCAGCAGCCCCCGGGACGAGAGGATCGGTGGCTACACCTTC. This gives the protein CASSPRDERIGGYTF. The chain employs TRBV9 and TRBJ1-2; maybe TRBD1 (5 bases). This CDR3 comprises 15 residues. V was shortened by 4 bases and J by 7 bases, with 20 bases between the two germline ends. The germline CDR1 and CDR2 sequences are SGDLS and YYNGEE.

This chain connects TRBV11-2 to TRBJ2-7; no firm D call. With 0 bases removed from V and 0 bases from J, the gap between germline ends came to 6 bases. The germline V gene encodes CDR1 SGHAT and CDR2 FQNNGV. CDR3 length equals 14 residues. Here the CDR3 reads CASSLDRNSYEQYF. As DNA, the CDR3 is TGTGCCAGCAGCTTAGACCGAAACTCCTACGAGCAGTACTTC. Together with reference TRBV11-2 and TRBJ2-7, the CDR3 gives the full variable domain: EAGVAQSPRYKIIEKRQSVAFWCNPISGHATLYWYQQILGQGPKLLIQFQNNGVVDDSQLPKDRFSAERLKGVDSTLKIQPAKLEDSAVYLCASSLDRNSYEQYFGPGTRLTVT.

V is TRBV5-6 and J is TRBJ2-6; no firm D call. Between the trimmed V and J ends, which lost 4 bases and 0 bases, there was a span of 11 bases. CDR3 length equals 16 residues. CDR1 and CDR2 from the germline V gene are SGHDT and YYEEEE. CDR3 in amino acids: CASSPDSNSGANVLTF. The CDR3 DNA sequence: TGTGCCAGCAGCCCCGATTCGAACTCTGGGGCCAACGTCCTGACTTTC.

This clone counts as medium-sized (0.01 to 0.1%). This rearrangement joins TRBV4-1 to TRBJ1-4; D perhaps matches TRBD1 (5 bases). Germline V lookup: CDR1 MGHRA, CDR2 YSYEKL. The germline V and J ends were trimmed by 2 bases and 5 bases, with 12 bases remaining between them. The CDR3 spans 15 residues. CDR3 sequence: CASSQLSGPNEKLFF. The CDR3 coding sequence is TGCGCCAGCAGCCAACTGTCAGGGCCGAATGAAAAACTGTTTTTT.

V usage is TRBV5-1 and J usage is TRBJ1-1; possibly TRBD1 for D (6 bases). From germline, CDR1 is SGHRS and CDR2 YFSETQ. V lost 0 bases to trimming and J lost 4 bases, with 10 bases between them. The CDR3 extends over 14 amino acids. The CDR3 bases are TGCGCCAGCAGCTTGGGGGGGCGCCTCACTGAAGCTTTCTTT. Protein: CASSLGGRLTEAFF.

The chain combines TRBV9 with TRBJ1-1; D uncertain. The CDR3 is 15 residues long. Germline V gene data show CDR1 as SGDLS and CDR2 as YYNGEE. V dropped 2 bases and J dropped 1 base, with 12 bases sitting between them. CDR3: CASSVWAGSNTEAFF. Here the CDR3 DNA reads TGTGCCAGCAGCGTTTGGGCAGGTTCGAACACTGAAGCTTTCTTT.

The chain employs TRBV30 and TRBJ1-1; 7 nucleotides align to TRBD1. This CDR3 contains 14 residues. Germline values: CDR1 GTSNPN, CDR2 SVGIG (reference sequence). V trimming: 3 bases; J trimming: 3 bases; junction bases outside the gene matches: 7. CDR3 bases: TGTGCCTGGAGGGTGACAGGGACGTACACTGAAGCTTTCTTT. Its protein product is CAWRVTGTYTEAFF. Together with reference TRBV30 and TRBJ1-1, the CDR3 gives the full variable domain: SQTIHQWPATLVQPVGSPLSLECTVEGTSNPNLYWYRQAAGRGLQLLFYSVGIGQISSEVPQNLSASRPQDRQFILSSKKLLLSDSGFYLCAWRVTGTYTEAFFGQGTRLTVV.

This chain connects TRBV5-4 to TRBJ2-7; 8 positions match TRBD2. Germline V gives CDR1 SGHNT, CDR2 YYREEE (reference sequence). With V trimmed by 2 bases and J by 0 bases, 7 bases remained unmatched. This CDR3 region has 16 residues. In DNA form, the CDR3 reads TGTGCCAGCAGCTTCTATCCAGCGGGGGTCTCCTACGAGCAGTACTTC. Translation gives CASSFYPAGVSYEQYF.

V gene TRBV30 combines with J gene TRBJ1-5; D unclear. The CDR3 runs 14 residues. Trimming stripped 0 bases from V and 5 bases from J, with 11 bases between. Germline V gene lookup returns CDR1 GTSNPN and CDR2 SVGIG (reference sequence). This CDR3 is CAWSVGNYDQPQHF. CDR3 DNA: TGTGCCTGGAGTGTCGGGAACTACGATCAGCCCCAGCATTTT. The variable domain in full, completed from reference TRBV30 and TRBJ1-5, reads SQTIHQWPATLVQPVGSPLSLECTVEGTSNPNLYWYRQAAGRGLQLLFYSVGIGQISSEVPQNLSASRPQDRQFILSSKKLLLSDSGFYLCAWSVGNYDQPQHFGDGTRLSIL.

This chain links TRBV7-2 with TRBJ1-1, with 7 positions matching TRBD1. Per germline, CDR1 SGHTA and CDR2 FQGNSA. V gave up 5 bases and J gave up 11 bases; unmatched junction bases: 14. The CDR3 consists of 14 residues. In nucleotides, the CDR3 is TGTGCCAGCAGCAATAGGGGGCTCCTACGCGGGGCTTTCTTT. It is translated as CASSNRGLLRGAFF.

The sample holds a few counts of this clone. The V and J genes are TRBV10-3 and TRBJ2-5; D possibly corresponds to TRBD1 (6 bases). Trimming stripped 3 bases from V and 5 bases from J, with 13 bases between. The CDR3 consists of 14 residues. Germline loops: CDR1 ENHRY, CDR2 SYGVKD. CDR3 residues: CAISDPGEWETQYF. The CDR3 region has the DNA TGTGCCATCAGTGACCCAGGGGAGTGGGAGACCCAGTACTTC.

This rearrangement joins TRBV6-6 to TRBJ1-1; D remains ambiguous. The V end lost 8 bases, the J end lost 0 bases, and 10 bases lay between the germline ends. Germline V gene lookup returns CDR1 MNHNY and CDR2 SVGAGI (reference sequence). The CDR3 has 13 amino acids. CDR3 protein: CASPRTLNTEAFF. The CDR3 DNA follows: TGTGCCAGCCCAAGGACGCTGAACACTGAAGCTTTCTTT.

Relative to its sample, this clone is medium-sized (0.01 to 0.1%). The chain uses TRBV10-3 and TRBJ2-4, with 11 nucleotides matching TRBD1. CDR3 length: 15 residues. From germline, CDR1 is ENHRY and CDR2 SYGVKD. J gave up 7 bases and V 0 bases, and 2 bases lay outside the gene matches. The CDR3: CAISESRDRGNIQYF. The CDR3 DNA is TGTGCCATCAGTGAGTCACGGGACAGGGGGAACATTCAGTACTTC.

Here the CDR3 reads CASTGTRAYEQYF. CDR3 coding DNA: TGTGCCAGCACGGGGACCAGGGCCTACGAGCAGTACTTC. This chain connects TRBV2 to TRBJ2-7; tentatively, D is TRBD1 or TRBD2 (5 bases each). This CDR3 spans 13 amino acids. CDR1 and CDR2 from the germline V gene are SNHLY and FYNNEI. Trimming took off 7 bases at V and 2 bases at J, with 12 bases between the two ends. Supplemented by reference TRBV2 and TRBJ2-7, the full variable domain reads EPEVTQTPSHQVTQMGQEVILRCVPISNHLYFYWYRQILGQKVEFLVSFYNNEISEKSEIFDDQFSVERPDGSNFTLKIRSTKLEDSAMYFCASTGTRAYEQYFGPGTRLTVT.